The present entry profiles one TCR beta chain with its context. Antigen unknown. This specimen belongs to a study of cytomegalovirus exposure and HLA in healthy donors. Amplification used 60 Vbeta primers and 13 Jbeta primers. This table comes from immunoSEQ multiplex PCR, and its TCRdb copy is limited to in-frame clones, with some not included. The sample carries around 79,000 clones, over 60% recorded once. Study-wide results and caveats: For most TCR beta V segments, an earlier analysis put the productive rate at about 90% or about 30% of the time.

The germline gives CDR1 SGDLS, CDR2 YYNGEE. The CDR3 is 14 amino acids. Between the trimmed V and J ends, which lost 4 bases and 2 bases, there was a span of 13 bases. The rearrangement links TRBV9 to TRBJ2-7; D might be TRBD2 (5 bases). The source material was PBMCs. The source is a woman in her 40s in good health and CMV-seropositive. CDR3 region: CASSLGGGPYEQYF. CDR3 coding DNA: TGTGCCAGCAGCTTAGGAGGAGGACCCTACGAGCAGTACTTC.